These 25 T cell receptor beta chains were sequenced from one sample in a study of PD-1 blockade in classical Hodgkin lymphoma. Indicated time point: cycle 4 day 1 (C4D1), after more than five weeks of nivolumab. Brentuximab vedotin exposure varied, and every patient relapsed after autologous stem cell transplantation. Clones were sequenced by immunoSEQ multiplex PCR, and TCRdb holds only the in-frame ones, with some missing. The data hold about 7,000 clones, with roughly 70% observed a single time. Sample: peripheral blood mononuclear cells (PBMCs), taken before the fourth cycle of nivolumab. Every receptor here comes from a human donor with classical Hodgkin lymphoma.

About this clone: One end of the junction varies from germline; a read error may be responsible. The V gene is TRBV5-1, the J gene TRBJ2-3; the D gene is possibly TRBD2 (6 bases). The CDR3 contains 14 residues. The germline V gene encodes CDR1 SGHRS and CDR2 YFSETQ. CDR3 protein: CASSLTGGKKTQYF. The CDR3 DNA sequence: TGTGCCAGCAGCTTGACCGGGGGTAAGAAGACGCAGTATTTT. Full variable domain (rest looked up from reference TRBV5-1 and TRBJ2-3): KAGVTQTPRYLIKTRGQQVTLSCSPISGHRSVSWYQQTPGQGLQFLFEYFSETQRNKGNFPGRFSGRQFSNSRSEMNVSTLELGDSALYLCASSLTGGKKTQYFGPGTRLTVL.

This chain uses TRBV2 with TRBJ2-7; no definite D call. The CDR3 runs to 10 residues. V shed 8 bases and J shed 3 bases, with 5 bases lying between them. Germline values: CDR1 SNHLY, CDR2 FYNNEI. The CDR3 region has the DNA TGTGCCAGCGACGACTACGAGCAGTACTTC. It yields the protein CASDDYEQYF.

The J gene is TRBJ2-6, the V gene TRBV7-3, with 12 bases matching TRBD1. CDR3 length: 17 residues. Unmatched junction bases numbered 4, after V lost 5 bases and J lost 2 bases. Germline loops: CDR1 SGHTA, CDR2 FQGTGA. CDR3 sequence (DNA): TGTGCCAGCAGCCAAGGGACAGGGGGCGCTGGGGCCAACGTCCTGACTTTC. This gives the protein CASSQGTGGAGANVLTF.

The chain combines TRBV6-6 with TRBJ1-3, with D unclear. V was clipped by 7 bases and J by 2 bases, with 9 bases between them. The CDR3 totals 13 residues. In germline, CDR1 is MNHNY, CDR2 SVGAGI (reference sequence). Written as DNA, the CDR3 is TGTGCCAGCAACCCTTTCGCTGGAAACACCATATATTTT. This gives the protein CASNPFAGNTIYF.

For this clone: Within the sample, other DNA sequences also encode this same CDR3. The rearrangement uses TRBV4-2 and TRBJ2-3; D is uncertain. The germline V and J ends were trimmed by 0 bases and 3 bases, with 10 bases remaining between them. This CDR3 contains 15 residues. CDR1 LGHNA and CDR2 YNFKEQ come from the germline V gene. CDR3 nucleotides: TGTGCCAGCAGCCAAGAAGGGAACCCTACAGATACGCAGTATTTT. Amino acids: CASSQEGNPTDTQYF.

As for this clone: This sample also contains other DNA sequences that code for the same CDR3. The chain couples TRBV2 to TRBJ1-3; D remains unclear. CDR1 is SNHLY, CDR2 FYNNEI, per germline. V was trimmed by 0 bases and J by 4 bases, leaving 1 base between them. CDR3 length: 12 amino acids. DNA for the CDR3: TGTGCCAGCAGTGAAGCAGGAAACACCATATATTTT. This translates into CASSEAGNTIYF.

The chain carries TRBV28 and TRBJ1-2; 7 nucleotides agree with TRBD1. The length of the CDR3 is 12 residues. J was trimmed by 8 bases and V by 6 bases; bases with no gene match: 6. Germline V gene data show CDR1 as MDHEN and CDR2 as SYDVKM. In DNA form, the CDR3 reads TGTGCCAGCAGCCCCCCAGGGGGGGGCTACACCTTC. Translating gives CASSPPGGGYTF.

This clone appeared a single time. The V gene is TRBV27, the J gene TRBJ1-5; D unclear. Trimming cost V 9 bases and J 4 bases, with 19 bases left between them. The CDR3 spans 15 residues. From germline, CDR1 is MNHEY and CDR2 SMNVEV (reference sequence). As DNA, the CDR3 is TGTGCCAGTTCCTTTAGCCTCGGTCGAAATCAGCCCCAGCATTTT. Translated: CASSFSLGRNQPQHF.

The table lists this clone with a count of one. The V and J genes are TRBV7-2 and TRBJ2-3; D is unresolved. The germline CDR1 and CDR2 sequences are SGHTA and FQGNSA. The CDR3 loop spans 10 amino acids. Trimming took 6 bases from V and 7 from J, leaving 5 bases between them. CDR3 bases: TGTGCCAGCAGGGGTAATACGCAGTATTTT. Translating it yields CASRGNTQYF.

The CDR3 DNA reads as TGTGCCAGCAGCTTAAGGGTAGTGACGAATGAAAAACTGTTTTTT. Translating gives CASSLRVVTNEKLFF. The V and J genes are TRBV7-9 and TRBJ1-4; D unresolved. The CDR3 covers 15 residues. The V gene lost 2 bases and the J gene lost 5 bases, with 12 bases spanning the gap. Germline values: CDR1 SEHNR, CDR2 FQNEAQ (reference sequence).

This chain links TRBV15 with TRBJ2-7; no firm D call. This CDR3 comprises 13 residues. Per germline, CDR1 LNHNV and CDR2 YYDKDF (reference sequence). V was pared by 0 bases and J by 3 bases, with 6 bases between. The CDR3 DNA reads TGTGCCACCAGCAGAGACATCCACTACGAGCAGTACTTC. Protein: CATSRDIHYEQYF.

The chain employs TRBV12-1 and TRBJ1-5; TRBD1, the table's D call, was not compared with the DNA. TRBV12-1 counts as a pseudogene. The CDR3 sequence is 16 residues long. CDR3 nucleotide sequence: TGTGCCAGCAGCTTGACCCCAGGGTATGGCAATCAGCCCCAGCATTTT. As protein: CASSLTPGYGNQPQHF.

The chain recombines TRBV28 with TRBJ2-1; the D gene could be TRBD1 or TRBD2 (5 bases each). The germline V gene encodes CDR1 MDHEN and CDR2 SYDVKM. CDR3 length equals 15 residues. Trimming pared 7 bases from V and 2 bases from J, leaving 15 bases between. Here the CDR3 DNA reads TGTGCCAGCACCTTAGACGTGGGGGCCTACAATGAGCAGTTCTTC. Protein product: CASTLDVGAYNEQFF.

Only one count was recorded for this clone. This sequence joins TRBV27 and TRBJ2-7, with TRBD2 matching over 14 bases. With V trimmed by 1 base and J by 5 bases, 10 bases remained unmatched. This CDR3 contains 18 residues. Germline V gene sequence: CDR1 MNHEY, CDR2 SMNVEV (reference sequence). Here the CDR3 reads CASSLFTPGLAGEDEQYF. Here the CDR3 DNA reads TGTGCCAGCAGTTTATTTACCCCGGGACTAGCGGGAGAGGACGAGCAGTACTTC.

This chain links TRBV19 with TRBJ2-1; the match to TRBD2 covers 10 bases. The germline V gene has CDR1 LNHDA and CDR2 SQIVND (reference sequence). Trimming took 6 bases from V and 14 from J; bases not matched to a gene: 4. This CDR3 is 11 amino acids long. For the CDR3, the DNA is TGTGCCAGTAGGGCTAGCGGGAGAAAGTTCTTC. Translating gives CASRASGRKFF.

The chain carries TRBV7-8 and TRBJ2-7; 9 bases fit TRBD1. The CDR3 runs 14 residues. With 5 bases clipped from V and 5 bases from J, the junction kept 7 bases outside the gene matches. CDR1 SGHVS and CDR2 FQNEAQ come from the germline V gene. The CDR3 region has the DNA TGTGCCAGCAGCCTCACACAGGGGGCAGACGAGCAGTACTTC. Residues: CASSLTQGADEQYF.

This clone showed up just a few times. In DNA, the CDR3 is TGTGCCAGCGAGAAGGTTTTAGATGGCTACACCTTC. This translates into CASEKVLDGYTF. The J gene is TRBJ1-2, the V gene TRBV28; D is unclear. Germline lookup yields CDR1 MDHEN and CDR2 SYDVKM. The CDR3 has 12 residues. V gave up 8 bases and J gave up 6 bases, with 13 bases separating them.

The V and J genes are TRBV27 and TRBJ2-7; 9 bases map to TRBD1. With V trimmed by 6 bases and J by 6 bases, 9 bases remained unmatched. Germline loops: CDR1 MNHEY, CDR2 SMNVEV (reference sequence). This CDR3 region has 14 residues. The CDR3 spells CASRRDRVGSEQYF. CDR3 in DNA: TGTGCCAGCAGAAGGGACAGGGTGGGCTCCGAGCAGTACTTC.

For the CDR3, the DNA is TGTGCCACCCAGGGAGGCCTAGCATGGGAGACCCAGTACTTC. It translates to CATQGGLAWETQYF. The chain couples TRBV6-1 to TRBJ2-5; possibly TRBD2 for D (6 bases). V lost 10 bases and J 5 bases, leaving 20 bases between the germline ends. CDR1 and CDR2 (germline): MNHNS, SASEGT. This CDR3 has 14 residues.

The chain couples TRBV29-1 to TRBJ2-1; 14 bases line up with TRBD2. This CDR3 is built from 17 residues. The germline V gene has CDR1 SQVTM and CDR2 ANQGSEA. V was pared by 6 bases and J by 3 bases, with 10 bases of the junction left unmatched. The CDR3 region has the DNA TGCAGCGTAGAGGGACTAGCGGGAGCGGATCTCTACAATGAGCAGTTCTTC. It translates to CSVEGLAGADLYNEQFF.

The rearrangement links TRBV28 to TRBJ2-2, with 7 bases fitting TRBD1. The germline CDR1 and CDR2 sequences are MDHEN and SYDVKM. The trim removed 5 bases at V and 5 bases at J, leaving 11 bases unmatched. CDR3 length: 16 amino acids. The CDR3 region has the DNA TGTGCCAGCAGTCCAGTACAGGGGATCGGGACCGGGGAGCTGTTTTTT. It encodes CASSPVQGIGTGELFF.

The V and J genes are TRBV7-9 and TRBJ1-2; 7 bases agree with TRBD1. CDR1 is SEHNR, CDR2 FQNEAQ, per germline (reference sequence). After removal of 5 bases from V and 1 base from J, the junction contained 10 bases not matched to a gene. The CDR3 is 16 amino acids. DNA for the CDR3: TGTGCCAGCAGCCCCCGAACCGGGACAGTTAACTATGGCTACACCTTC. Protein sequence: CASSPRTGTVNYGYTF.

The rearrangement joins TRBV2 to TRBJ2-7; D is perhaps TRBD1 (6 bases). This CDR3 has 14 residues. The germline V gene has CDR1 SNHLY and CDR2 FYNNEI. V gave up 6 bases and J gave up 4 bases, with 16 bases separating them. In DNA form, the CDR3 reads TGTGCCAGCAGCCTGGTGACAGGCAAATACGAGCAGTACTTC. The encoded protein is CASSLVTGKYEQYF.

There are a few counts of this clone. V is TRBV19 and J is TRBJ2-2, with 7 bases lining up with TRBD1. The CDR3 has 15 amino acids. J gave up 6 bases and V 3 bases, and 7 bases lay outside the gene matches. Germline CDR1 and CDR2: LNHDA and SQIVND (reference sequence). The CDR3 sequence is CASSMVTGKAGELFF. The CDR3 region has the DNA TGTGCCAGTAGTATGGTGACAGGGAAGGCCGGGGAGCTGTTTTTT.

The chain is built from TRBV5-4 and TRBJ2-7; D may be TRBD1 (6 bases). V lost 4 bases and J lost 0, with 14 bases in between. CDR1 is SGHNT and CDR2 is YYREEE in the germline V gene (reference sequence). The CDR3 sequence is 15 residues long. This CDR3 is CASSHDRRSSYEQYF. In DNA form, the CDR3 reads TGTGCCAGCAGCCACGACAGGCGAAGCTCCTACGAGCAGTACTTC. Full variable domain (remainder filled in from reference TRBV5-4 and TRBJ2-7): ETGVTQSPTHLIKTRGQQVTLRCSSQSGHNTVSWYQQALGQGPQFIFQYYREEENGRGNFPPRFSGLQFPNYSSELNVNALELDDSALYLCASSHDRRSSYEQYFGPGTRLTVT.